One TCR beta chain is described in this entry. What it binds is not known. This entry is derived from a study of T cells after yellow fever vaccination. Background on the study: Researchers used SMART-Seq v4 Ultra Low Input to prepare fractions that had low cell numbers.

The CDR3 consists of 12 residues. Germline assignment: CDR1 SNHLY and CDR2 FYNNEI. V was trimmed by 6 bases and J by 5 bases, leaving 10 bases between them. Whole-study results and caveats: Abundant bulk-derived clonotypes could contaminate FACS-sorted repertoires.

They built TCR cDNA with 5'RACE template switching, a step that put in a universal primer site and UMIs. TCRdb independently ran MiXCR on the 5' RACE reads; one entry per CDR3 protein. The repertoire consists of 340,000 or so distinct CDR3 sequences, with approximately 12% occurring once and the leading ten covering roughly 3%. This chain uses TRBV2 with TRBJ2-5, with unresolved D. This sequence was found in a man aged 18 to 35 who received the YFV17D yellow fever vaccine. The input for sequencing was CD4+ T cells sorted from PBMCs, taken 15 days after the yellow fever booster vaccination. The CDR3 loop is CASSSRWETQYF. DNA of the CDR3: TGTGCCAGCAGCAGCCGGTGGGAGACCCAGTACTTC.